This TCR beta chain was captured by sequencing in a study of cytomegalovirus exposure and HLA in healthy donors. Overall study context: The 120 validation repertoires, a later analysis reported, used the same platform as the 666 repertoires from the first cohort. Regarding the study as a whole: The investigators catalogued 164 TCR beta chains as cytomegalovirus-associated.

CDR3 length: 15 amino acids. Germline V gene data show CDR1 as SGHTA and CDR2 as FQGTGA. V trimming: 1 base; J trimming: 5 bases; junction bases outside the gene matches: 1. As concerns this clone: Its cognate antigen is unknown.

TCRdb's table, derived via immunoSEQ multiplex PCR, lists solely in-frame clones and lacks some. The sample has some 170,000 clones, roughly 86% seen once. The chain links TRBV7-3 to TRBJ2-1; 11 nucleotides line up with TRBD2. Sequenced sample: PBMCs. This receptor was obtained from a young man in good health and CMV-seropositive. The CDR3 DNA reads TGTGCCAGCAGCTTAAATAGCGGGGGGGACAATGAGCAGTTCTTC. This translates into CASSLNSGGDNEQFF.